This T cell receptor (beta chain) emerged from a study of T cell responses to AZD1222 COVID-19 vaccine. Study outcomes and limitations: Spike was spanned by vaccine-associated CD4 TCRs, which were dominant at 160-218 and 743-854. Researchers took repertoire samples only after the peak T cell response had come.

In regard to this clone: Its antigen is unidentified.

Here immunoSEQ multiplex PCR was the method, and the copy in TCRdb shows in-frame clones only, minus some. The sample lists roughly 120,000 clones, just over 85% occurring once. The germline V gene has CDR1 SGHTA and CDR2 FQGNSA. Trimming took off 5 bases at V and 0 bases at J, with 10 bases between the two ends. The CDR3 totals 14 residues. This sequence originates from an adult in good health. V gene TRBV7-2 combines with J gene TRBJ1-2; D gene ambiguous. Sequenced material: peripheral blood, taken on day 0 of MenACWY control vaccination. CDR3 nucleotides: TGTGCCAGCAGCCCTGACATTTCTAACTATGGCTACACCTTC. This encodes CASSPDISNYGYTF.